These T cell receptor beta chains were read from a single sample in a study of technical replicates of blood from a few donors. The protocol was immunoSEQ multiplex PCR, while the TCRdb copy is restricted to in-frame clones and leaves out a portion. The table records 76,000 or so clones, around 90% of them present only once. Sample: T cells isolated from PBMCs. The receptors stem from a human donor in good health. Both conserved end residues are part of each CDR3. Each record gives: CDR3 DNA, CDR3 protein, clone size, J gene, V gene, D gene. D genes are given only for firm matches. Some rows mark clone size as missing; the rest say once, few, many or name a class of expanded clone.

cdr3_nt: TGTGCCTTCTTAACGGGACAGACCAACGCGGGAAACACCATATATTTT; cdr3_aa: CAFLTGQTNAGNTIYF; clone_size: once; j_call: TRBJ1-3; v_call: TRBV30; d_call: TRBD1
cdr3_nt: TGTGCCAGCAGCTCTGACAGGGGATCGGGGGCCGGGGAGCTGTTTTTT; cdr3_aa: CASSSDRGSGAGELFF; clone_size: .; j_call: TRBJ2-2; v_call: TRBV9; d_call: TRBD1
cdr3_nt: TGTGCCAGCAGCGCTGACAGCTCCTACGAGCAGTACTTC; cdr3_aa: CASSADSSYEQYF; clone_size: .; j_call: TRBJ2-7; v_call: TRBV2; d_call: .
cdr3_nt: TGTGCCAGCAGGGTAGGGACAGGTAACTCCTACGAGCAGTACTTC; cdr3_aa: CASRVGTGNSYEQYF; clone_size: .; j_call: TRBJ2-7; v_call: TRBV6-5; d_call: TRBD1
cdr3_nt: TGTGCCAGCAGCTTTTCCAGTAATTGGCAGAACAATCAGCCCCAGCATTTT; cdr3_aa: CASSFSSNWQNNQPQHF; clone_size: .; j_call: TRBJ1-5; v_call: TRBV7-9; d_call: .
cdr3_nt: TGCGCCAGTACCAACAGGGGATTGGAAAACATTCAGTACTTC; cdr3_aa: CASTNRGLENIQYF; clone_size: .; j_call: TRBJ2-4; v_call: TRBV5-1; d_call: TRBD1
cdr3_nt: TGTGCCAGCAGCAAAGCCGGGACAGGGAACACCGGGGAGCTGTTTTTT; cdr3_aa: CASSKAGTGNTGELFF; clone_size: .; j_call: TRBJ2-2; v_call: TRBV13; d_call: TRBD1
cdr3_nt: TGCGCCAGCAGCCTAGGACTAAGGTCCCTCTACGAGCAGTACTTC; cdr3_aa: CASSLGLRSLYEQYF; clone_size: .; j_call: TRBJ2-7; v_call: TRBV5-1; d_call: .
cdr3_nt: TGTGCCAGCACCTTTCCGCCCGGGACAGGGGGCCTTCAGCCCCAGCATTTT; cdr3_aa: CASTFPPGTGGLQPQHF; clone_size: .; j_call: TRBJ1-5; v_call: TRBV28; d_call: TRBD1
cdr3_nt: TGTGCCAGCTCACGGACAGGGAACTATGGCTACACCTTC; cdr3_aa: CASSRTGNYGYTF; clone_size: .; j_call: TRBJ1-2; v_call: TRBV18; d_call: TRBD1
cdr3_nt: TGTGCCAGCAGCTTGGGGGGGGGCTTTACTATGGGGAACACTGAAGCTTTCTTT; cdr3_aa: CASSLGGGFTMGNTEAFF; clone_size: .; j_call: TRBJ1-1; v_call: TRBV5-4; d_call: .
cdr3_nt: TGTGCCAGCAGCTTAGTGGGGTCCGGGACTCGGGCGACCCAGTACTTC; cdr3_aa: CASSLVGSGTRATQYF; clone_size: .; j_call: TRBJ2-5; v_call: TRBV7-8; d_call: .
cdr3_nt: TGTGCCAGCAGTGGTGGCCGAGACAGAGCCGGGGAGCTGTTTTTT; cdr3_aa: CASSGGRDRAGELFF; clone_size: .; j_call: TRBJ2-2; v_call: TRBV2; d_call: .
cdr3_nt: TGTGCCAGCATTCTCAGGGCAAGGGGAATCTTCTATGGCTACACCTTC; cdr3_aa: CASILRARGIFYGYTF; clone_size: .; j_call: TRBJ1-2; v_call: TRBV5-8; d_call: .
cdr3_nt: TGCGCCAGCAGGATGACTGTCGATCCGGGACAGCCCCTCGATCAGCCCCAGCATTTT; cdr3_aa: CASRMTVDPGQPLDQPQHF; clone_size: .; j_call: TRBJ1-5; v_call: TRBV23-1; d_call: TRBD1
cdr3_nt: TGTGCCTGGAGTGTGTCCTGGGCAGGGGGAGCTAACTATGGCTACACCTTC; cdr3_aa: CAWSVSWAGGANYGYTF; clone_size: .; j_call: TRBJ1-2; v_call: TRBV30; d_call: TRBD1
cdr3_nt: TGTGCCAGCAGCTTAGTAGAGGACACACCCCCCAACGAGCAGTACTTC; cdr3_aa: CASSLVEDTPPNEQYF; clone_size: once; j_call: TRBJ2-7; v_call: TRBV7-6; d_call: .
cdr3_nt: TGTGCCAGCAGCCCCTACAGGGTCTCCAATCAGCCCCAGCATTTT; cdr3_aa: CASSPYRVSNQPQHF; clone_size: .; j_call: TRBJ1-5; v_call: TRBV28; d_call: .
cdr3_nt: TGTGCCAGCACCAGAAGCGGTTTAACCTACGAGCAGTACTTC; cdr3_aa: CASTRSGLTYEQYF; clone_size: .; j_call: TRBJ2-7; v_call: TRBV16; d_call: .
cdr3_nt: TGTGCCAGCAGCTTCCTAGCTAGCGGGAGTGTGACAGATACGCAGTATTTT; cdr3_aa: CASSFLASGSVTDTQYF; clone_size: .; j_call: TRBJ2-3; v_call: TRBV7-8; d_call: TRBD2
cdr3_nt: TGTGCCAGCAGCTTAGGGCGGGACAGGGGGCGCCGCGACGAGCAGTACTTC; cdr3_aa: CASSLGRDRGRRDEQYF; clone_size: .; j_call: TRBJ2-7; v_call: TRBV7-9; d_call: TRBD1
cdr3_nt: TGTGCCAGCAGTGAATCTCGGTCATTCCTCAACGGTCAGCCCCAGCATTTT; cdr3_aa: CASSESRSFLNGQPQHF; clone_size: .; j_call: TRBJ1-5; v_call: TRBV6-1; d_call: .
cdr3_nt: TGTGCCAGCAGTCCCTCGGGCGCGGGAAACACCTACGAGCAGTACTTC; cdr3_aa: CASSPSGAGNTYEQYF; clone_size: .; j_call: TRBJ2-7; v_call: TRBV28; d_call: .
cdr3_nt: TGCAGCGTTTCCGACACGGCAGATACGCAGTATTTT; cdr3_aa: CSVSDTADTQYF; clone_size: .; j_call: TRBJ2-3; v_call: TRBV29-1; d_call: .
cdr3_nt: TGTGCCAGCCAGGACAGGGGGCTGGGTCAGCCCCAGCATTTT; cdr3_aa: CASQDRGLGQPQHF; clone_size: .; j_call: TRBJ1-5; v_call: TRBV6-1; d_call: TRBD1
cdr3_nt: TGTGCCAGCAGCTTCGGGGGGCACTATGGCTACACCTTC; cdr3_aa: CASSFGGHYGYTF; clone_size: once; j_call: TRBJ1-2; v_call: TRBV7-9; d_call: .
cdr3_nt: TGCGCCAGCAGCTACTTCTCAGGGGAGACCCAGTACTTC; cdr3_aa: CASSYFSGETQYF; clone_size: .; j_call: TRBJ2-5; v_call: TRBV5-1; d_call: .
cdr3_nt: TGTGCCAGCAGCTTAAATGCGGGGGCGGAGACCCAGTACTTC; cdr3_aa: CASSLNAGAETQYF; clone_size: .; j_call: TRBJ2-5; v_call: TRBV7-3; d_call: .
cdr3_nt: TGTGCCATCGGGGACAGTAGCTACACCTTC; cdr3_aa: CAIGDSSYTF; clone_size: once; j_call: TRBJ1-2; v_call: TRBV10-3; d_call: TRBD1
cdr3_nt: TGCGCCAGCAGCCAAGGAGCAGGGGCAACAGACTACGAGCAGTACTTC; cdr3_aa: CASSQGAGATDYEQYF; clone_size: .; j_call: TRBJ2-7; v_call: TRBV4-1; d_call: .
cdr3_nt: TGTGCCAGCAGCTTAGCTCAGGAAAACTATGGCTACACCTTC; cdr3_aa: CASSLAQENYGYTF; clone_size: .; j_call: TRBJ1-2; v_call: TRBV11-1; d_call: .
cdr3_nt: TGTGCCAGCAGCGTAGTTGGGGGGGAAGACATTCAGTACTTC; cdr3_aa: CASSVVGGEDIQYF; clone_size: .; j_call: TRBJ2-4; v_call: TRBV9; d_call: TRBD2
cdr3_nt: TGTGCCAGCAGTGAAAGGTCAGGGGGGCGACTAGCGGGAGGACACGAGCAGTACTTC; cdr3_aa: CASSERSGGRLAGGHEQYF; clone_size: once; j_call: TRBJ2-7; v_call: TRBV6-1; d_call: TRBD2
cdr3_nt: TGTGCCAGCAGCTTGGGCGGGACAGATAATGAAAAACTGTTTTTT; cdr3_aa: CASSLGGTDNEKLFF; clone_size: .; j_call: TRBJ1-4; v_call: TRBV5-4; d_call: TRBD1
cdr3_nt: TGCAGCGTTGAAAGGGGCCAGGGCGCAGATACGCAGTATTTT; cdr3_aa: CSVERGQGADTQYF; clone_size: .; j_call: TRBJ2-3; v_call: TRBV29-1; d_call: .
cdr3_nt: TGTGCCACCAGCAGGGACACCGGGACTAGCATCATCCGGAAGGGTGAGCAGTTCTTC; cdr3_aa: CATSRDTGTSIIRKGEQFF; clone_size: .; j_call: TRBJ2-1; v_call: TRBV15; d_call: TRBD2
cdr3_nt: TGTGCCAGCAGCTCGACAGGGGATGGCTACACCTTC; cdr3_aa: CASSSTGDGYTF; clone_size: .; j_call: TRBJ1-2; v_call: TRBV13; d_call: TRBD1
cdr3_nt: TGTGCCAGCAGTCCGCGAGGGGGGACAGGCGACCTCCTCGAGCAGTACTTC; cdr3_aa: CASSPRGGTGDLLEQYF; clone_size: .; j_call: TRBJ2-7; v_call: TRBV25-1; d_call: TRBD1
cdr3_nt: TGTGCCAGCGCCACGCCATACAGGGGGATCTACGAGCAGTACTTC; cdr3_aa: CASATPYRGIYEQYF; clone_size: .; j_call: TRBJ2-7; v_call: TRBV28; d_call: TRBD1
cdr3_nt: TGTGCCAGCAGTCGCACGGTAGCGGGGGACAGGGGCCCGAATCAGCCCCAGCATTTT; cdr3_aa: CASSRTVAGDRGPNQPQHF; clone_size: once; j_call: TRBJ1-5; v_call: TRBV2; d_call: TRBD1